Below, 2 T cell receptor beta chains from the same sample are listed, as sequenced in a study of shared clonotypes between healthy human individuals. Generated by immunoSEQ multiplex PCR, the TCRdb table keeps only in-frame clones and is missing some. This sample carries roughly 640,000 clones, roughly 70% of them seen once, and the ten largest clones take 1.5% to 2%. Material for sequencing was memory CD4+ T cells sorted from blood. The sample's subset: CD45RA-negative fraction. The receptors stem from a woman aged 25 to 39 in good health.

The genes are TRBV28 and TRBJ2-2; D not certain. The V and J ends lost 2 bases and 8 bases respectively, with 6 bases between them. The CDR3 has 12 amino acids. CDR1 is MDHEN and CDR2 is SYDVKM in the germline V gene. CDR3 in amino acids: CASSLNVGELFF. CDR3 DNA sequence: TGTGCCAGCAGTTTAAACGTTGGGGAGCTGTTTTTT.

This chain links TRBV19 with TRBJ2-1; 9 bases map to TRBD1. The CDR3 consists of 15 residues. Germline lookup yields CDR1 LNHDA and CDR2 SQIVND (reference sequence). Germline trimming cut 4 bases from V and 7 bases from J; bases unmatched to any gene: 8. CDR3 residues: CASSRDRDPYNEQFF. CDR3 sequence (DNA): TGTGCCAGTAGTAGGGACAGGGACCCTTATAATGAGCAGTTCTTC.